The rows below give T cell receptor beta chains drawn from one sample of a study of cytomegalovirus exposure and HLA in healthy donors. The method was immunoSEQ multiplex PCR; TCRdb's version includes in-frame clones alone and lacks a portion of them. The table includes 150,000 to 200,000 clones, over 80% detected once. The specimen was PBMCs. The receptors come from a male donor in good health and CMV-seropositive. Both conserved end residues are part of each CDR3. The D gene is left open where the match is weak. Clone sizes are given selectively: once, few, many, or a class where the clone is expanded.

CDR3: CASSLIAGGPTGANVLTF; DNA: TGTGCCAGCAGCTTGATAGCGGGGGGCCCGACTGGGGCCAACGTCCTGACTTTC; V: TRBV5-4; D: TRBD2; size: few; J: TRBJ2-6
CDR3: CASSPEQGWYGYTF; DNA: TGTGCCAGCTCACCAGAACAGGGGTGGTATGGCTACACCTTC; V: TRBV18; D: TRBD1; size: -; J: TRBJ1-2
CDR3: CASSSRPGRAKETQYF; DNA: TGTGCCAGCAGTTCCCGACCCGGGAGGGCCAAGGAGACCCAGTACTTC; V: TRBV28; D: TRBD2; size: -; J: TRBJ2-5
CDR3: CASSYGGGSGVNVLTF; DNA: TGTGCCAGCAGTTACGGGGGGGGCTCTGGGGTCAACGTCCTGACTTTC; V: TRBV6-5; D: -; size: once; J: TRBJ2-6
CDR3: CASSQGTGAFGYTF; DNA: TGTGCCAGCAGCCAAGGGACAGGCGCCTTTGGCTACACCTTC; V: TRBV14; D: TRBD1; size: -; J: TRBJ1-2
CDR3: CASSPNTDTQYF; DNA: TGTGCCAGCTCCCCTAACACAGATACGCAGTATTTT; V: TRBV18; D: -; size: -; J: TRBJ2-3
CDR3: CASSQSREGNQPQHF; DNA: TGTGCCAGCAGCCAAAGCAGGGAGGGTAATCAGCCCCAGCATTTT; V: TRBV16; D: -; size: -; J: TRBJ1-5
CDR3: CASSVAYGTAGYTF; DNA: TGTGCCAGCAGCGTAGCCTACGGGACAGCTGGCTACACCTTC; V: TRBV9; D: TRBD1; size: -; J: TRBJ1-2
CDR3: CASSPPLPGLALVQQFF; DNA: TGTGCCAGCAGTCCCCCCCTCCCGGGACTAGCGTTGGTTCAGCAGTTCTTC; V: TRBV7-9; D: TRBD2; size: -; J: TRBJ2-1
CDR3: CASRSPARGPYNEQFF; DNA: TGTGCCAGCAGGTCTCCCGCAAGGGGCCCCTACAATGAGCAGTTCTTC; V: TRBV7-2; D: -; size: -; J: TRBJ2-1
CDR3: CASSDDYRVYNEQFF; DNA: TGTGCCAGCAGTGACGACTACCGGGTTTACAATGAGCAGTTCTTC; V: TRBV25-1; D: -; size: -; J: TRBJ2-1
CDR3: CASSLGLAGDEQFF; DNA: TGTGCCAGCAGCTTAGGGCTAGCTGGCGATGAGCAGTTCTTC; V: TRBV7-6; D: -; size: few; J: TRBJ2-1
CDR3: CSAGAGNGYTF; DNA: TGCAGCGCCGGCGCCGGGAATGGCTACACCTTC; V: TRBV29-1; D: -; size: -; J: TRBJ1-2
CDR3: CASGDGYQPQHF; DNA: TGTGCTAGTGGCGACGGGTATCAGCCCCAGCATTTT; V: TRBV12-5; D: -; size: -; J: TRBJ1-5
CDR3: CATVGQGLNTEAFF; DNA: TGTGCCACCGTTGGACAGGGCTTGAACACTGAAGCTTTCTTT; V: TRBV10-3; D: TRBD1; size: -; J: TRBJ1-1
CDR3: CASAYWREGGEQFF; DNA: TGTGCCAGCGCCTACTGGCGGGAGGGGGGTGAGCAGTTCTTC; V: TRBV28; D: TRBD2; size: once; J: TRBJ2-1
CDR3: CASSRQGESNEQYF; DNA: TGCGCCAGCAGCAGACAGGGGGAGAGTAACGAGCAGTACTTC; V: TRBV5-1; D: TRBD1; size: -; J: TRBJ2-7
CDR3: CASSRRGSGSNLGTDTQYF; DNA: TGTGCCAGCAGCCGGCGGGGTAGCGGGAGTAACCTAGGCACAGATACGCAGTATTTT; V: TRBV7-8; D: TRBD2; size: -; J: TRBJ2-3
CDR3: CASSLRGGANTIYF; DNA: TGTGCCAGCAGTCTCCGGGGGGGGGCAAACACCATATATTTT; V: TRBV6-5; D: -; size: -; J: TRBJ1-3
CDR3: CASSLGLANYNEQFF; DNA: TGTGCCAGCAGCCTAGGACTAGCGAACTACAATGAGCAGTTCTTC; V: TRBV2; D: TRBD2; size: -; J: TRBJ2-1
CDR3: CASSVDQRHYEQYF; DNA: TGTGCCAGCAGCGTAGACCAGCGGCACTACGAGCAGTACTTC; V: TRBV9; D: -; size: few; J: TRBJ2-7
CDR3: CASTDQGGGSPLHF; DNA: TGTGCCAGTACGGATCAGGGAGGGGGATCACCCCTCCACTTT; V: TRBV2; D: -; size: -; J: TRBJ1-6
CDR3: CASSPYRGLNTEAFF; DNA: TGTGCCAGCAGTCCTTACAGGGGCCTGAACACTGAAGCTTTCTTT; V: TRBV6-1; D: TRBD1; size: -; J: TRBJ1-1
CDR3: CASSTVEIEQYF; DNA: TGTGCCAGCAGCACAGTTGAAATCGAGCAGTACTTC; V: TRBV5-5; D: -; size: -; J: TRBJ2-7
CDR3: CASRLGLGGPNEKLFF; DNA: TGTGCCAGCCGATTAGGCTTGGGGGGACCTAATGAAAAACTGTTTTTT; V: TRBV7-9; D: -; size: -; J: TRBJ1-4
CDR3: CASSRTEAGVGNTIYF; DNA: TGCGCCAGCAGCCGGACCGAAGCAGGGGTAGGAAACACCATATATTTT; V: TRBV5-1; D: -; size: -; J: TRBJ1-3
CDR3: CASSQTRETQYF; DNA: TGCGCCAGCAGCCAGACGAGGGAGACCCAGTACTTC; V: TRBV5-1; D: -; size: -; J: TRBJ2-5
CDR3: CASSKGGAVETQYF; DNA: TGTGCCAGTAGTAAGGGGGGGGCCGTAGAGACCCAGTACTTC; V: TRBV19; D: -; size: -; J: TRBJ2-5
CDR3: CASSVVAGGGTGELFF; DNA: TGTGCCAGCAGCGTAGTAGCGGGAGGAGGAACCGGGGAGCTGTTTTTT; V: TRBV9; D: TRBD2; size: once; J: TRBJ2-2
CDR3: CASSTGLTDTQYF; DNA: TGTGCCAGTAGTACAGGACTGACAGATACGCAGTATTTT; V: TRBV19; D: -; size: -; J: TRBJ2-3
CDR3: CASSDSITSGNEQFF; DNA: TGTGCCAGCAGTGACTCGATTACCAGCGGCAATGAGCAGTTCTTC; V: TRBV6-4; D: -; size: -; J: TRBJ2-1
CDR3: CASRPAGVYNEQFF; DNA: TGTGCCAGCCGACCAGCGGGGGTCTACAATGAGCAGTTCTTC; V: TRBV13; D: TRBD2; size: -; J: TRBJ2-1
CDR3: CASSSRLAPYEQYF; DNA: TGTGCCAGTAGTTCTAGACTAGCTCCCTACGAGCAGTACTTC; V: TRBV19; D: TRBD2; size: -; J: TRBJ2-7
CDR3: CASSLFKTGKAFF; DNA: TGTGCCAGCAGTTTATTTAAGACAGGGAAAGCTTTCTTT; V: TRBV27; D: TRBD1; size: -; J: TRBJ1-1
CDR3: CASIKGLASGNTIYF; DNA: TGTGCCAGCATAAAGGGACTGGCCTCTGGAAACACCATATATTTT; V: TRBV2; D: -; size: -; J: TRBJ1-3
CDR3: CASSLSQRGRYEQYF; DNA: TGTGCCAGCAGTTTATCTCAGCGGGGCCGCTACGAGCAGTACTTC; V: TRBV27; D: TRBD2; size: -; J: TRBJ2-7
CDR3: CASRKTGLHEQYF; DNA: TGTGCCAGCAGGAAGACAGGTTTACACGAGCAGTACTTC; V: TRBV27; D: -; size: -; J: TRBJ2-7
CDR3: CASSVGASGSSNEQFF; DNA: TGTGCCAGCAGCGTTGGAGCTAGCGGGAGTTCAAATGAGCAGTTCTTC; V: TRBV9; D: TRBD2; size: once; J: TRBJ2-1
CDR3: CASSLQAPYEQYF; DNA: TGTGCCAGCAGCTTACAGGCTCCCTACGAGCAGTACTTC; V: TRBV7-2; D: -; size: few; J: TRBJ2-7
CDR3: CASRNRANEKLFF; DNA: TGTGCCAGCAGAAACAGGGCTAACGAAAAACTGTTTTTT; V: TRBV5-4; D: -; size: -; J: TRBJ1-4
CDR3: CATRPNTEAFF; DNA: TGTGCCACCCGTCCGAACACTGAAGCTTTCTTT; V: TRBV21-1; D: -; size: -; J: TRBJ1-1
CDR3: CASSRAATSGDNEQFF; DNA: TGTGCCAGCAGCCGCGCCGCGACTAGCGGAGATAATGAGCAGTTCTTC; V: TRBV7-9; D: TRBD2; size: -; J: TRBJ2-1
CDR3: CASSPRLAGSTDTQYF; DNA: TGCGCCAGCAGCCCACGGCTAGCGGGAAGCACAGATACGCAGTATTTT; V: TRBV4-1; D: TRBD2; size: -; J: TRBJ2-3
CDR3: CASSLSDSGDEQYF; DNA: TGTGCCAGCAGTTTAAGCGACAGCGGGGACGAGCAGTACTTC; V: TRBV28; D: TRBD2; size: -; J: TRBJ2-7
CDR3: CATTTGYAPLTETQYF; DNA: TGTGCCACCACGACAGGGTACGCGCCGCTTACAGAGACCCAGTACTTC; V: TRBV10-3; D: TRBD1; size: -; J: TRBJ2-5
CDR3: CATLGPSYNEQFF; DNA: TGTGCCACTCTGGGCCCCTCCTACAATGAGCAGTTCTTC; V: TRBV10-3; D: -; size: -; J: TRBJ2-1
CDR3: CASSLIPRNEQFF; DNA: TGTGCCAGCAGTTTAATACCGCGCAATGAGCAGTTCTTC; V: TRBV28; D: -; size: -; J: TRBJ2-1
CDR3: CASSLAVGAYEQYF; DNA: TGTGCCAGCAGCTTAGCTGTCGGGGCCTACGAGCAGTACTTC; V: TRBV7-8; D: -; size: -; J: TRBJ2-7